This T cell receptor (beta chain) stems from a study of T cell repertoires in cytomegalovirus infection. Turning to the study itself: It can be stated that public TCR beta signatures indicated CMV infection as well as a matching HLA type.

The CDR3 consists of 18 residues. V lost 0 bases, J lost 1 base, and 6 bases stayed unmatched. Germline V CDR1 and CDR2: LGHNA, YNFKEQ. Using its own MiXCR run on the reads, TCRdb lists one record per CDR3 protein. The sample has around 740,000 distinct CDR3 sequences, 35% to 45% seen once; the top ten hold around 2.8%. The chain employs TRBV4-2 and TRBJ2-6; 7 bases align to TRBD2. Source material: PBMCs. The source is a human donor in good health (CMV status not recorded). Some clones in this sample may be carry-over from other donors' samples. This chain's CDR3 is CASSQDWQGGSGANVLTF. The CDR3 bases are TGTGCCAGCAGCCAAGACTGGCAGGGAGGGTCTGGGGCCAACGTCCTGACTTTC.